The 5 T cell receptor beta chains reported below all come from one sample, sequenced in a study of cytomegalovirus exposure and HLA in healthy donors. The PCR made use of 60 Vbeta and 13 Jbeta primers. Using immunoSEQ multiplex PCR, the repertoire was profiled, and TCRdb retains in-frame clones only, with some absent. Here the sample spans 100,000 to 130,000 clones, more than 70% being singletons. Sequencing input: PBMCs. The receptor source for this set is a young man in good health and CMV-seronegative.

The chain carries TRBV6-1 and TRBJ2-5, with 7 bases aligning to TRBD1. The V gene's germline CDR1 is MNHNS and CDR2 SASEGT. Losses at the gene ends were 5 bases for V and 4 bases for J; bases not matched to a gene: 7. The CDR3 has 14 amino acids. CDR3 DNA sequence: TGTGCCAGCAGTTCACAGGGGAATGGAGAGACCCAGTACTTC. It specifies CASSSQGNGETQYF.

The CDR3 DNA follows: TGTGCCTGGACTTTATCGGGAACAGATACGCAGTATTTT. Residues: CAWTLSGTDTQYF. V is TRBV30 and J is TRBJ2-3; tentative D call: TRBD2 (5 bases). The ends were cut back, 4 bases at V and 3 bases at J, with 11 bases in the middle. Looked up from germline, CDR1 is GTSNPN and CDR2 is SVGIG (reference sequence). The CDR3 consists of 13 residues.

The V gene is TRBV29-1, the J gene TRBJ1-2, with D hard to call. CDR3 length: 11 amino acids. The V end lost 3 bases, the J end lost 3 bases, and 5 bases lay between the germline ends. Germline assignment: CDR1 SQVTM and CDR2 ANQGSEA. CDR3 protein: CSVEFDYGYTF. The CDR3 bases are TGCAGCGTTGAGTTCGACTATGGCTACACCTTC. The variable domain in full, completed from reference TRBV29-1 and TRBJ1-2, reads SAVISQKPSRDICQRGTSLTIQCQVDSQVTMMFWYRQQPGQSLTLIATANQGSEATYESGFVIDKFPISRPNLTFSTLTVSNMSPEDSSIYLCSVEFDYGYTFGSGTRLTVV.

This clone was seen a few times. The chain carries TRBV6-4 and TRBJ2-6, with D perhaps TRBD2 (6 bases). V lost 5 bases to trimming and J lost 2 bases, with 13 bases between them. The CDR3 spans 16 residues. The germline gives CDR1 MRHNA, CDR2 SNTAGT. DNA of the CDR3: TGTGCCAGCAGTTCAACCGGGGGTACTGGGGCCAACGTCCTGACTTTC. Encoded protein: CASSSTGGTGANVLTF.

V is TRBV6-1 and J is TRBJ1-5, with D hard to call. Trimming left V 3 bases short and J 10 bases short, with 10 bases between. The CDR3 has 12 residues. Germline lookup yields CDR1 MNHNS and CDR2 SASEGT. CDR3 in amino acids: CASSELTRPQHF. In nucleotides, the CDR3 is TGTGCCAGCAGTGAGTTAACAAGACCCCAGCATTTT.